The 16 T cell receptor beta chains below all came from one sample that was sequenced in a study of T cells in women clearing cervical HPV infection. Sequenced by immunoSEQ multiplex PCR; TCRdb stores in-frame clones only, minus some. The listing contains some 30,000 clones. Material: blood buffy coat. Source of these receptors: a woman aged 18-70 years with a cervical HPV16 infection that either progressed to CIN3+ or cleared (not recorded which).

With respect to this clone: The read comes to an end 3 residues before the CDR3 does, leaving the germline J gene to fill in the end. The gene calls are TRBV30 and TRBJ2-2, with TRBD1 matching 10 bases. Germline V gives CDR1 GTSNPN, CDR2 SVGIG (reference sequence). The CDR3 runs to 15 residues. The CDR3 region is CAWSARQGAGEKLFF. The sequenced CDR3 bases are TGTGCCTGGAGTGCCAGACAGGGGGCAGGTGAAAAG.

A remark on this clone: A read error may produce the germline difference seen at one junction end. The DNA ends 3 residues before the CDR3 does, and the rest of the CDR3 is filled in from the germline J gene. This sample includes further DNA sequences coding for the same CDR3. The chain joins TRBV20-1 to TRBJ1-3; 7 bases agree with TRBD1. This CDR3 is 13 amino acids long. From germline, CDR1 is DFQATT and CDR2 SNEGSKA (reference sequence). CDR3 DNA, as far as it was read: TGCAGTGCTAAGGACAGGCTCAGAAACACG. Translation: CSAKDRLRNT. The entire CDR3 sequence reads CSAKDRLRNTIYF.

A remark on this clone: The read finishes 3 residues shy of the CDR3 end, and the germline J gene is used to complete it. The V and J genes are TRBV7-9 and TRBJ2-1; 7 bases agree with TRBD2. V shed 7 bases and J 6 bases; nucleotides not matched to a gene: 6. This CDR3 contains 13 residues. From germline, CDR1 is SEHNR and CDR2 FQNEAQ (reference sequence). Partial CDR3 DNA: TGTGCCAGCAAGGGATGGGGGGGCAATGAG. Its translation is CASKGWGGNE. The CDR3 in its entirety is CASKGWGGNEQFF.

This clone is classed as large by frequency. The read terminates 3 residues before the CDR3 end, so the remaining end is supplied by the germline J gene. At the DNA level, this CDR3 is encoded by other sequences in the same sample as well. The chain couples TRBV7-3 to TRBJ2-3; TRBD1 might be the D (5 bases). V gave up 1 base and J gave up 4 bases, with 9 bases separating them. Germline CDR1 is SGHTA and CDR2 is FQGTGA. The CDR3 sequence is 14 residues long. The CDR3 bases that were read are TGTGCCAGCAGCTTAATGGTGGGGCCAGATACG. This gives the protein CASSLMVGPDT. The full-length CDR3 reads as CASSLMVGPDTQYF.

With regard to this clone: The missing CDR3 end, 3 residues past where the read stops, is filled in from the germline J gene. The V gene is TRBV2, the J gene TRBJ2-7; D uncertain. CDR1 is SNHLY, CDR2 FYNNEI, per germline. Trimming removed 7 bases at V and 0 bases at J, with 13 bases between. The CDR3 is 14 residues long. The CDR3 bases that were read are TGTGCCAGCAAGATCGATGGCCCCTCCTACGAG. Translation gives CASKIDGPSYE. The CDR3, in full, reads CASKIDGPSYEQYF.

To note about this clone: The missing CDR3 end, 3 residues past where the read stops, is filled in from the germline J gene. This rearrangement joins TRBV10-2 to TRBJ2-1; weak D call: TRBD2 (5 bases). Germline-derived CDR1 and CDR2 are WSHSY and SAAADI. The germline V and J ends were trimmed by 5 bases and 1 base, with 6 bases remaining between them. The CDR3 runs 13 residues. The covered CDR3 bases are TGCGCCAGCAGTCGCGGGTCCTACAATGAG. This gives the protein CASSRGSYNE. The complete CDR3 reads CASSRGSYNEQFF.

As for this clone: A junction boundary mismatches the germline segment, possibly from a read error. The read terminates 3 residues before the CDR3 end, so the remaining end is supplied by the germline J gene. V usage is TRBV4-1 and J usage is TRBJ2-1, with 8 bases fitting TRBD2. The CDR3 covers 16 residues. Germline CDR1 reads MGHRA; CDR2 reads YSYEKL. Partial CDR3 DNA: TGCACCAGCAGCCCACACCTAGGGCGGGGGGCTAGTGAG. Translated: CTSSPHLGRGASE. The full CDR3 is CTSSPHLGRGASEQFF.

In regard to this clone: The read stops 3 residues short of the end of the CDR3; the missing end is completed from the germline J gene. The rearrangement joins TRBV5-6 to TRBJ2-2; weak D call: TRBD2 (5 bases). This CDR3 has 14 amino acids. The V end was cut by 2 bases, the J end by 6 bases, with 11 bases between. CDR1 is SGHDT and CDR2 is YYEEEE in the germline V gene. The CDR3 DNA, read in part, is TGTGCCAGCAGCTTCTCGGGGATTGCCGGGGAG. It is translated as CASSFSGIAGE. The whole CDR3 reads CASSFSGIAGELFF.

A note on this clone: The CDR3 end lies 3 residues beyond the end of the read and is filled in from the germline J gene. The chain joins TRBV5-1 to TRBJ2-1; weak D call: TRBD1 (6 bases). Trimming shortened V by 1 base and J by 1 base, and 12 bases separated the two germline ends. The germline gives CDR1 SGHRS, CDR2 YFSETQ. This CDR3 is built from 16 residues. The CDR3 here is CASSLQGPFSYNEQFF. Partial CDR3 DNA: TGCGCCAGCAGCTTGCAGGGGCCGTTTTCCTACAATGAG.

In regard to this clone: The read halts 3 residues ahead of the CDR3 end, with the missing end drawn from the germline J gene. This chain links TRBV19 with TRBJ1-5; a possible D gene is TRBD1 (5 bases). Germline V gene lookup returns CDR1 LNHDA and CDR2 SQIVND (reference sequence). This CDR3 contains 15 residues. Trimming took off 5 bases at V and 2 bases at J, with 13 bases between the two ends. The CDR3 bases that were read are TGTGCCAGTAGTGTTCAGGGCAAGGGCAATCAGCCC. It codes for CASSVQGKGNQP. The entire CDR3 is CASSVQGKGNQPQHF.

Concerning this clone itself: The CDR3 is cut off 3 residues early in the read; its end comes from the germline J gene. The V call is TRBV12-5, the J call TRBJ2-2; D gene uncertain. CDR1 LGHNT and CDR2 FRNRAP come from the germline V gene. Trimming removed 6 bases at V and 7 bases at J, with 9 bases between. This CDR3 comprises 12 residues. Here the CDR3 reads CASGPPRGELFF. The sequenced part of the CDR3 DNA is TGTGCTAGTGGACCGCCGCGCGGGGAG.

With regard to this clone: Compared with germline, one end of the junction differs, possibly owing to a read error. The CDR3 end lies 3 residues beyond the end of the read and is filled in from the germline J gene. This chain links TRBV7-7 with TRBJ2-7, with a possible D match to TRBD1 (6 bases). The CDR3 totals 16 residues. Germline CDR1 and CDR2: SSHAT and FNYEAQ (reference sequence). CDR3 sequence: CASSLAKDSLSYEQYF. The DNA read from the CDR3 is TGTGCTAGCAGCTTAGCTAAGGACAGTCTGTCCTACGAG.

The CDR3 sequence is CASRRKTGSSYNEQFF. The covered CDR3 bases are TGTGCCAGCAGACGGAAGACAGGGAGCTCCTACAATGAG. This rearrangement joins TRBV6-7 to TRBJ2-1, with 7 bases matching TRBD1. The read terminates 3 residues ahead of where the CDR3 ends, so the germline J gene completes it. TRBV6-7 is filed as an ORF, its function uncertain. V lost 6 bases, J lost 0 bases, and 8 bases stayed unmatched. The CDR3 is made up of 16 amino acids.

As for this clone: The read falls 3 residues short of the CDR3 end, and the missing part is taken from the germline J gene. This chain joins TRBV20-1 and TRBJ2-3; D perhaps matches TRBD1 (6 bases). The CDR3 contains 17 residues. Germline V lookup: CDR1 DFQATT, CDR2 SNEGSKA (reference sequence). The CDR3 is CSASGPRLTSSGETQYF. The part of the CDR3 DNA that was read is TGCAGTGCTTCAGGCCCCAGACTAACGAGTTCAGGGGAGACG.

For this clone: Read sequence stops 3 residues before the CDR3 end, and the germline J gene provides the missing end. The chain carries TRBV19 and TRBJ1-3; D is unresolved. Germline CDR1 reads LNHDA; CDR2 reads SQIVND (reference sequence). V dropped 1 base and J dropped 2 bases, with 9 bases sitting between them. The CDR3 is made up of 15 amino acids. The CDR3: CASSIVTKAGNTIYF. CDR3 bases read: TGTGCCAGTAGTATAGTAACGAAGGCTGGAAACACC. The full variable domain, rest sourced from reference TRBV19 and TRBJ1-3, is DGGITQSPKYLFRKEGQNVTLSCEQNLNHDAMYWYRQDPGQGLRLIYYSQIVNDFQKGDIAEGYSVSREKKESFPLTVTSAQKNPTAFYLCASSIVTKAGNTIYFGEGSWLTVV.

With regard to this clone: The missing CDR3 end, 3 residues past where the read stops, is filled in from the germline J gene. This rearrangement joins TRBV18 to TRBJ2-3; D is possibly TRBD1 (6 bases). Trimming stripped 4 bases from V and 1 base from J, with 12 bases between. The germline gives CDR1 KGHSH, CDR2 LQKENI. CDR3 length: 15 amino acids. The DNA read from the CDR3 is TGTGCCAGCTCACTAAGGGACACCGGCACAGATACG. It codes for CASSLRDTGTDT. The whole CDR3 is CASSLRDTGTDTQYF.